The source of this T cell receptor beta chain is a study of technical replicates of blood from several donors listed by TCRdb under 2017. The CDR3 covers 13 residues, taking in both the cysteine and the phenylalanine. Here the CDR3 DNA is all that survives: 39 bases in frame from base 1. Trimming removed 5 bases from V and 2 bases from J, leaving 10 bases between the germline ends. CDR1 and CDR2 are read off the germline V gene as MNHEY and SVGAGI. Concerning this clone: Which antigen it targets is not known. Qualities for individual bases were not recorded, and no much larger clone is one base off.

The library was generated by the immunoSEQ multiplex PCR assay. The clones in this table, taken by TCRdb from immuneACCESS, are in-frame only. Not every clone is retained; where verified, under half of the shortfall comes from an unresolved V gene, and the cause of the rest is unknown. The sample profile shows some 83,000 clones; roughly 93% of them were found once. Of the sample, less than 0.5% is held by the ten largest clones. Sequenced sample: T cells isolated from PBMCs. Recombination connected TRBV6-5 to TRBJ2-7; TRBD2 is a possible D gene, resting on 5 matching bases. The sequence derives from a human donor in good health. The nucleotide sequence reads as follows: TGTGCCAGCAGTGCCGGGATCCCCTACGAGCAGTACTTC. This codes for CASSAGIPYEQYF.